The 9 T cell receptor beta chains below come from one sample, sequenced in a study of shared clonotypes between healthy human individuals. Only in-frame clones appear in the TCRdb table, and some are missing; sequencing was by immunoSEQ multiplex PCR. This sample has some 2,400,000 clones; under 97% occur once, and the top ten carry approximately 0.13%. The sequenced material came from naive CD4+ T cells sorted from blood. The subset denotes: CD45RA+ positively selected. The receptors shown here come from a man between 18 and 35 years old in good health.

The chain combines TRBV18 with TRBJ1-2; D is undetermined. V lost 2 bases and J 0 bases, leaving 4 bases between the germline ends. The CDR3 runs 13 residues. Germline CDR1 KGHSH, CDR2 LQKENI. CDR3 amino acids: CASSPVPNYGYTF. CDR3 sequence (DNA): TGTGCCAGCTCACCAGTTCCTAACTATGGCTACACCTTC.

The J gene is TRBJ2-3, the V gene TRBV19; D ambiguous. The CDR3 sequence is 13 residues long. From germline, CDR1 is LNHDA and CDR2 SQIVND (reference sequence). V was pared by 4 bases and J by 4 bases, with 9 bases between. The DNA for the CDR3 is TGTGCCAGTAGTACCATTAGCCCAGATACGCAGTATTTT. Encoded protein: CASSTISPDTQYF. The full variable domain, in which reference TRBV19 and TRBJ2-3 provide the parts outside the CDR3, is DGGITQSPKYLFRKEGQNVTLSCEQNLNHDAMYWYRQDPGQGLRLIYYSQIVNDFQKGDIAEGYSVSREKKESFPLTVTSAQKNPTAFYLCASSTISPDTQYFGPGTRLTVL.

V is TRBV12-5 and J is TRBJ2-3, with TRBD2 matching over 7 bases. V lost 2 bases to trimming and J lost 1 base; unmatched junction nucleotides: 6. The CDR3 has 16 residues. CDR1 is LGHNT and CDR2 is FRNRAP in the germline V gene. The CDR3 protein is CASGLRPGGRTDTQYF. CDR3 nucleotide sequence: TGTGCTAGTGGTTTGAGGCCGGGAGGACGCACAGATACGCAGTATTTT. The whole variable domain, remainder taken from reference TRBV12-5 and TRBJ2-3, is DARVTQTPRHKVTEMGQEVTMRCQPILGHNTVFWYRQTMMQGLELLAYFRNRAPLDDSGMPKDRFSAEMPDATLATLKIQPSEPRDSAVYFCASGLRPGGRTDTQYFGPGTRLTVL.

Notes on this clone: The junction departs from the called germline gene at one end, perhaps through a read error. The J gene is TRBJ2-5, the V gene TRBV6-6; D unresolved. CDR3 length: 14 residues. The germline V gene has CDR1 MNHNY and CDR2 SVGAGI (reference sequence). CDR3 region: CASSYGFAQQTQYF. The CDR3 region has the DNA TGTGCCAGCAGTTACGGGTTTGCCCAACAGACCCAGTACTTC.

The chain couples TRBV10-3 to TRBJ1-3; no reliable D call. The CDR3 extends over 19 amino acids. CDR1 is ENHRY, CDR2 SYGVKD, per germline. Trimming shortened V by 2 bases and J by 4 bases, and 24 bases separated the two germline ends. The CDR3 reads CAISEPGFGKGTMGNTIYF. The DNA of the CDR3 is TGTGCCATCAGTGAGCCCGGTTTTGGAAAGGGTACAATGGGAAACACCATATATTTT.

This chain connects TRBV25-1 to TRBJ2-2; 9 bases line up with TRBD1. The CDR3 has 14 residues. V dropped 5 bases and J dropped 6; count of bases not matched to a gene: 4. In germline, CDR1 is MGHDK, CDR2 SYGVNS. In nucleotides, the CDR3 is TGTGCCAGCAGTCGGACAGGGGATTCCGGGGAGCTGTTTTTT. Its protein is CASSRTGDSGELFF.

CDR3 nucleotides: TGCGCCAGCAGCTGGGACGGGACGAACACTGAAGCTTTCTTT. Its translation is CASSWDGTNTEAFF. This chain joins TRBV5-1 and TRBJ1-1, with D perhaps TRBD1 (5 bases). The CDR3 length is 14 residues. V lost 3 bases and J 1 base, leaving 10 bases between the germline ends. Germline V gene lookup returns CDR1 SGHRS and CDR2 YFSETQ.

This clone has only one observation. The chain couples TRBV27 to TRBJ1-4; no firm D call. The V and J ends lost 3 bases and 6 bases respectively, with 8 bases between them. CDR1 MNHEY and CDR2 SMNVEV come from the germline V gene (reference sequence). CDR3 length: 13 residues. CDR3 coding DNA: TGTGCCAGCAGTTTGGGCAGCCATGAAAAACTGTTTTTT. It is translated as CASSLGSHEKLFF.

This clone showed up just once. Additional DNA sequences in this sample encode the identical CDR3. V and J are TRBV19 and TRBJ2-7; D uncertain. The V end was cut by 1 base, the J end by 4 bases, with 8 bases between. The CDR3 runs 13 residues. Germline V lookup: CDR1 LNHDA, CDR2 SQIVND (reference sequence). For the CDR3, the DNA is TGTGCCAGTAGTATAGGAGGCAGTTACGAGCAGTACTTC. It yields the protein CASSIGGSYEQYF.